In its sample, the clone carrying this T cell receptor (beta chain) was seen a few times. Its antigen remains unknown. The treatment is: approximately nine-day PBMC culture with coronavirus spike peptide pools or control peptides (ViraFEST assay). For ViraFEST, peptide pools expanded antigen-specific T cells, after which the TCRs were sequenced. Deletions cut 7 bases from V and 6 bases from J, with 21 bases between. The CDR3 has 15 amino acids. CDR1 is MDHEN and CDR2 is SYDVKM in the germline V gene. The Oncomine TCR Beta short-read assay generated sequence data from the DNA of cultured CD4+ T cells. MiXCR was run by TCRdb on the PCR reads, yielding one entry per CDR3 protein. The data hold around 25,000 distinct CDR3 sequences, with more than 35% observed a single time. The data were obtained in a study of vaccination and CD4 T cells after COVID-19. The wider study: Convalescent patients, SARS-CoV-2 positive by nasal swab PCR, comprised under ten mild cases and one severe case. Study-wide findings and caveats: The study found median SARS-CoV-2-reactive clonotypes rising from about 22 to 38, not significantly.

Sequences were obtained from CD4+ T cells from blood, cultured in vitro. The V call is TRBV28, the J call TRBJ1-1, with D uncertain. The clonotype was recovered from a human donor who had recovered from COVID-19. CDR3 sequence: CASMRSGPTSSEAFF. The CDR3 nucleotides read TGTGCCAGCATGAGGTCTGGACCCACATCTTCTGAAGCTTTCTTT.